Each of the 5 T cell receptor beta chains below was sequenced from the same sample in a study of spatial heterogeneity in lung cancer. Study outcomes and limitations: Mutation tallies in tumors tracked expanded intratumoral alpha and beta TCR counts.

From the 5' RACE reads, TCRdb called clonotypes with MiXCR, one entry per CDR3 protein. The sample lists roughly 2,200 distinct CDR3 sequences, 20% to 25% seen once, with less than 30% in the top ten. Indicated time point: sample taken at primary tumor resection. These receptors lack a known antigen. The sequenced sample was lung tumor tissue, obtained at surgery. These receptors were taken from a male donor with early-stage non-small cell lung cancer.

The sample holds many counts of this clonotype. This beta chain slipped into a library made for alpha chains as a stray read, so its size is not meaningful. This chain connects TRBV9 to TRBJ2-7; TRBD2 aligns across 10 bases. CDR3 length: 16 residues. V shed 0 bases and J 5 bases; nucleotides not matched to a gene: 8. Germline loops: CDR1 SGDLS, CDR2 YYNGEE. The CDR3 region has the DNA TGTGCCAGCAGCGTAGAGGCTAGCGGGAGTAGGGACGAGCAGTACTTC. This sequence encodes CASSVEASGSRDEQYF. Full variable domain (missing parts from reference TRBV9 and TRBJ2-7): DSGVTQTPKHLITATGQRVTLRCSPRSGDLSVYWYQQSLDQGLQFLIQYYNGEERAKGNILERFSAQQFPDLHSELNLSSLELGDSALYFCASSVEASGSRDEQYFGPGTRLTVT.

This clonotype was seen more than once but under ten times. The library was designed around alpha chains, so this beta chain is a stray read whose abundance carries little weight. The chain recombines TRBV20-1 with TRBJ2-2; the match to TRBD2 covers 9 bases. V lost 5 bases to trimming and J lost 3 bases; unmatched junction nucleotides: 7. Germline loops: CDR1 DFQATT, CDR2 SNEGSKA (reference sequence). The CDR3 contains 15 residues. In nucleotides, the CDR3 is TGCAGTGCTCGGAGCGGGGGGCGGGACACCGGGGAGCTGTTTTTT. Its translation is CSARSGGRDTGELFF.

This clonotype was found many times. Since it is a stray read in a library aimed at alpha chains, this beta chain has a size that is not meaningful. CDR3 amino acids: CASSSHRGDRAYGYTF. CDR3 coding DNA: TGTGCCAGCAGTTCCCACCGGGGGGACAGGGCTTATGGCTACACCTTC. The chain couples TRBV28 to TRBJ1-2; 9 nucleotides line up with TRBD1. V shed 4 bases, J shed 5 bases, and the junction held 11 bases outside the gene matches. The CDR3 extends over 16 amino acids. Germline CDR1 and CDR2: MDHEN and SYDVKM.

There are many counts of this clonotype. This beta chain came through as a stray read in a library set up for alpha chains, and its size says little. J is TRBJ1-1 and V is TRBV5-1, with 8 bases identical to TRBD1. With 5 bases clipped from V and 5 bases from J, the junction kept 14 bases outside the gene matches. Germline V CDR1 and CDR2: SGHRS, YFSETQ. The CDR3 loop spans 16 amino acids. The CDR3 region has the DNA TGCGCCAGCAGTTCTCTTCAGGGGGCGCCGAGTACTGAAGCTTTCTTT. Amino acid sequence: CASSSLQGAPSTEAFF.

This clonotype is medium-sized in the sample. This beta chain represents an off-target read in a library built for alpha chains; its size is of limited meaning. The chain uses TRBV28 and TRBJ1-2, with TRBD1 as a possible D gene (5 bases). V shed 5 bases and J shed 4 bases, with 8 bases lying between them. Germline assignment: CDR1 MDHEN and CDR2 SYDVKM. This CDR3 has 12 residues. In nucleotides, the CDR3 is TGTGCCAGCAGTGCAGGGACCTATGGCTACACCTTC. Translated: CASSAGTYGYTF.